This T cell receptor (beta chain) derives from a study of shared clonotypes between healthy human individuals. Study-level results: Generally, estimated richness proved larger in naive subsets than it did in memory subsets. Sharing across four donors was highest in naive CD4 (roughly 5%) and lowest in memory CD8 (about 0.4%). Rarefaction showed sorted-subset sequencing was incomplete despite large depth. The four-donor shared clonotypes exceeded non-shared clonotypes in generation probability, with non-shared ones scoring lower.

The V and J ends lost 6 bases and 2 bases, in that order; junction bases with no gene match: 2. The CDR3 has 13 residues. Germline CDR1 reads MDHEN; CDR2 reads SYDVKM. With regard to this clone: Antigen unknown. Other DNA sequences from this sample encode an identical CDR3 as well.

Some clones are missing from TCRdb's copy, which holds only in-frame ones; the method was immunoSEQ multiplex PCR. Of 1.5 million to 1.9 million clones listed, around 98% are singletons. Sequencing used naive CD4+ T cells sorted from blood. The sample's subset: CD45RA+ positively selected. The V call is TRBV28, the J call TRBJ2-7; TRBD1 matches at 9 bases. This clonotype was obtained from a man younger than 45 in good health. CDR3: CASRRDRAYEQYF. CDR3 coding DNA: TGTGCCAGCAGACGGGACAGGGCCTACGAGCAGTACTTC.